This entry lists 32 T cell receptor beta chains sequenced from one sample in a study of regulatory T cells in long-lasting Graves disease. Building the TCR beta libraries relied on iRepertoire HTBI primers, and CDR3 regions underwent Arm-PCR. TCRdb passed the multiplex PCR reads through MiXCR, listing each CDR3 protein once. The sample has a few hundred thousand distinct CDR3 sequences; roughly 12% are singletons. Time point meaning: newly diagnosed GD, antithyroid drugs for less than 3 months. Making the TCR library involved RNA that had been extracted from PBMCs. In addition, the sample was reused for a study of T cells in Graves' hyperthyroidism and ophthalmopathy.

This material consisted of peripheral blood mononuclear cells (PBMCs), taken at new diagnosis, from a patient treated with antithyroid drugs. The receptors here all came from a woman between 18 and 29 years old with Graves disease.

The rearrangement joins TRBV7-9 to TRBJ2-4; D perhaps matches TRBD2 (5 bases). The CDR3 has 14 residues. Germline V gene sequence: CDR1 SEHNR, CDR2 FQNEAQ (reference sequence). V lost 8 bases and J 0 bases, leaving 11 bases between the germline ends. The CDR3 region has the DNA TGTGCCAGCGGCTCCGGGGTAGCCAAAAACATTCAGTACTTC. As protein: CASGSGVAKNIQYF.

This sequence joins TRBV10-3 and TRBJ2-3; TRBD2 might be the D (5 bases). The CDR3 totals 12 residues. The germline gives CDR1 ENHRY, CDR2 SYGVKD. The V end lost 10 bases, the J end lost 0 bases, and 8 bases lay between the germline ends. The CDR3 here is CATGDSTDTQYF. The CDR3, as DNA: TGTGCCACCGGGGATAGCACAGATACGCAGTATTTT.

As concerns this clonotype: With a much larger clone just one base away, this may be a read error. This chain connects TRBV7-9 to TRBJ1-2, with no clear D. The CDR3 has 13 residues. Germline V lookup: CDR1 SEHNR, CDR2 FQNEAQ (reference sequence). Written as DNA, the CDR3 is TGCGCCAGCAGCTCGGTCGGAGGCAGTGGCTACACCTTC. This codes for CASSSVGGSGYTF.

This clonotype was seen a few times. This is likely a read error, given that the CDR3 carries no conserved phenylalanine or tryptophan at its end. The chain combines TRBV20-1 with TRBJ1-4; no clear D. The CDR3 is 14 residues long. Germline CDR1 reads DFQATT; CDR2 reads SNEGSKA (reference sequence). V lost 3 bases and J 6 bases, leaving 14 bases between the germline ends. The CDR3 sequence is CSASAPGVDEKLFS. The CDR3 bases are TGCAGTGCTAGTGCCCCCGGGGTCGATGAAAAACTGTTTTCT.

The chain is built from TRBV11-2 and TRBJ2-7; 7 bases fit TRBD1. The CDR3 runs 19 residues. Trimming cost V 3 bases and J 3 bases; bases outside gene matches: 20. Germline V lookup: CDR1 SGHAT, CDR2 FQNNGV. The CDR3 protein is CASSFYRDSLLKLIYEQYF. The CDR3, as DNA: TGTGCCAGCAGCTTCTATCGGGACAGCCTACTAAAACTCATCTACGAGCAGTACTTC.

As regards this clonotype: A much bigger clone sits one base away, suggesting this may be a read error. The chain employs TRBV7-6 and TRBJ2-1; TRBD2 matches at 11 bases. CDR1 and CDR2 (germline): SGHVS, FNYEAQ. CDR3 size: 14 residues. The CDR3 protein is CASSWTSGYNGQFF. In nucleotides, the CDR3 is TGTGCCAGCAGCTGGACTAGCGGGTACAATGGGCAGTTCTTC. Using reference TRBV7-6 and TRBJ2-1 for the parts outside the CDR3, the full variable domain is GAGVSQSPRYKVTKRGQDVALRCDPISGHVSLYWYRQALGQGPEFLTYFNYEAQQDKSGLPNDRFSAERPEGSISTLTIQRTEQRDSAMYRCASSWTSGYNGQFFGPGTRLTVL.

V is TRBV20-1 and J is TRBJ1-4; TRBD1 matches 10 bases. CDR3 length: 15 amino acids. The J segment lost 5 bases and the V segment lost 5 bases, leaving 8 bases of the junction unmatched. Germline values: CDR1 DFQATT, CDR2 SNEGSKA (reference sequence). The CDR3 nucleotides are TGCAGTGCTCCTAACCGACAGGGGGCAAATGAAAAACTGTTTTTT. Its translation: CSAPNRQGANEKLFF.

This clonotype was counted a few times. V gene TRBV30 combines with J gene TRBJ1-5; no definite D call. The V gene lost 1 base and the J gene lost 9 bases, with 19 bases spanning the gap. The CDR3 is made up of 15 amino acids. Germline CDR1 is GTSNPN and CDR2 is SVGIG (reference sequence). For the CDR3, the DNA is TGTGCCTGGAGTGCGGGTTTGGGAGGGTTCGGGCCCCAGCATTTT. It encodes CAWSAGLGGFGPQHF.

This clonotype was recorded many times. This chain uses TRBV2 with TRBJ1-2, with a possible D match to TRBD1 (6 bases). Trimming took off 2 bases at V and 7 bases at J, with 17 bases between the two ends. Per germline, CDR1 SNHLY and CDR2 FYNNEI. This CDR3 has 15 residues. Written as DNA, the CDR3 is TGTGCCAGCAGTGAACTAAGTACAGGGCTTAGTGGCTACACCTTC. This sequence encodes CASSELSTGLSGYTF. Full variable domain (rest looked up from reference TRBV2 and TRBJ1-2): EPEVTQTPSHQVTQMGQEVILRCVPISNHLYFYWYRQILGQKVEFLVSFYNNEISEKSEIFDDQFSVERPDGSNFTLKIRSTKLEDSAMYFCASSELSTGLSGYTFGSGTRLTVV.

Many counts were recorded for this clonotype. The chain uses TRBV6-1 and TRBJ2-7, with D uncertain. Looked up from germline, CDR1 is MNHNS and CDR2 is SASEGT. The CDR3 extends over 20 amino acids. Trimming pared 4 bases from V and 0 bases from J, leaving 28 bases between. CDR3 nucleotide sequence: TGTGCCAGCAGTGTCGGCCCGGTCAGCCCCTCAGGTCTGATCTCCTACGAGCAGTACGTC. It codes for CASSVGPVSPSGLISYEQYV.

At least ten counts were recorded for this clonotype. The CDR3 sequence is CASGGYSNQPQHF. The CDR3 DNA follows: TGTGCCAGCGGAGGTTATAGCAATCAGCCCCAGCATTTT. The chain joins TRBV9 to TRBJ1-5; D is undetermined. This CDR3 is built from 13 residues. Germline values: CDR1 SGDLS, CDR2 YYNGEE. Trimming took off 7 bases at V and 0 bases at J, with 8 bases between the two ends.

This clonotype occurred many times. CDR3 sequence (DNA): TGCGCCAGCAGTGCCGGGTCCGGCGAGCAGTACTTC. Translation gives CASSAGSGEQYF. This rearrangement joins TRBV10-1 to TRBJ2-7; D remains unclear. Trimming stripped 4 bases from V and 6 bases from J, with 10 bases between. This CDR3 is built from 12 residues. CDR1 and CDR2 from the germline V gene are WNHNN and SYGVQD (reference sequence).

This clonotype has only a few counts. This chain links TRBV6-5 with TRBJ1-2; TRBD1 matches 8 bases. This CDR3 has 15 amino acids. V gave up 2 bases and J gave up 6 bases; unmatched junction bases: 8. Germline V gene data show CDR1 as MNHEY and CDR2 as SVGAGI. Written as DNA, the CDR3 is TGTGCCAGCAGTTACACAACAGGGGGGGTCAATGGCTACACCTTC. Translated: CASSYTTGGVNGYTF.

In this sample, this clonotype turned up many times. The chain recombines TRBV10-3 with TRBJ2-7; possible D gene TRBD2, 6 bases. The CDR3 spans 16 residues. CDR1 ENHRY and CDR2 SYGVKD come from the germline V gene. V lost 6 bases to trimming and J lost 0 bases, with 18 bases between them. The CDR3 here is CAISPKLAEVSYEQYF. CDR3 nucleotide sequence: TGTGCCATCAGCCCGAAACTAGCTGAGGTCTCCTACGAGCAGTACTTC.

Only a few counts were recorded for this clonotype. The genes are TRBV10-1 and TRBJ1-4; D uncertain. Per germline, CDR1 WNHNN and CDR2 SYGVQD (reference sequence). This CDR3 region has 15 residues. V dropped 11 bases and J dropped 10 bases, with 26 bases sitting between them. CDR3 nucleotide sequence: TGCGCCCTTAAAGGTCCCTCCGAGCTATGGGGAAAACTGTTTTTT. This sequence encodes CALKGPSELWGKLFF.

This clonotype came up many times. This sequence joins TRBV12-3 or TRBV12-4 and TRBJ1-1; D gene unclear. The CDR3 consists of 12 residues. V was pared by 2 bases and J by 8 bases, with 9 bases between. CDR3 in DNA: TGTGCCAGCAGTTTACCCCCGGGGGAAGCTTTCTTT. This translates into CASSLPPGEAFF.

The chain has TRBV7-9 and TRBJ1-3; possible D gene TRBD1, 5 bases. The CDR3 runs to 18 residues. Germline V lookup: CDR1 SEHNR, CDR2 FQNEAQ (reference sequence). V shed 6 bases and J shed 0 bases, with 21 bases lying between them. CDR3 residues: CASSGAGKKFNSGNTIYF. The CDR3 DNA reads TGTGCCAGCAGTGGGGCAGGAAAAAAGTTTAACTCTGGAAACACCATATATTTT. Combining the CDR3 with reference TRBV7-9 and TRBJ1-3 gives the whole variable domain DTGVSQNPRHKITKRGQNVTFRCDPISEHNRLYWYRQTLGQGPEFLTYFQNEAQLEKSRLLSDRFSAERPKGSFSTLEIQRTEQGDSAMYLCASSGAGKKFNSGNTIYFGEGSWLTVV.

This clonotype was detected ten times or more. The chain recombines TRBV7-2 with TRBJ2-5; D gene unclear. This CDR3 comprises 16 residues. Germline loops: CDR1 SGHTA, CDR2 FQGNSA. V shed 1 base and J shed 1 base, with 13 bases lying between them. The CDR3 region is CASSLVTYGSQETQYF. CDR3 nucleotides: TGTGCCAGCAGCTTAGTAACCTATGGCAGCCAAGAGACCCAGTACTTC.

This clonotype was observed a handful of times. This chain's CDR3 is CSAPSSLVATNEKLFF. CDR3 bases: TGCAGTGCTCCAAGTAGCCTGGTTGCAACTAATGAAAAACTGTTTTTT. This chain connects TRBV20-1 to TRBJ1-4; D gene uncertain. Trimming took 5 bases from V and 0 from J, leaving 16 bases between them. Germline loops: CDR1 DFQATT, CDR2 SNEGSKA (reference sequence). The CDR3 loop spans 16 amino acids.

This clonotype was counted between two and nine times. CDR3 nucleotide sequence: TGCAGCGTTGAAGGTGGCAGGGGTGACACAGATACGCAGTATTTT. Encoded protein: CSVEGGRGDTDTQYF. The gene calls are TRBV29-1 and TRBJ2-3; D might be TRBD1 (6 bases). The CDR3 length is 15 residues. V lost 1 base and J lost 2, with 13 bases in between. Germline assignment: CDR1 SQVTM and CDR2 ANQGSEA.

This clonotype was seen many times. This chain connects TRBV20-1 to TRBJ2-7; a weak D match, TRBD2 (5 bases). There are 14 residues in the CDR3. CDR1 and CDR2 (germline): DFQATT, SNEGSKA (reference sequence). V gave up 1 base and J gave up 4 bases, with 14 bases separating them. For the CDR3, the DNA is TGCAGTGCTAGAGTTGAGGGAAGGGCGTACGAGCAGTACTTC. Translating it yields CSARVEGRAYEQYF.

The chain links TRBV3-1 to TRBJ2-1; D uncertain. Germline assignment: CDR1 LGHDT and CDR2 YNNKEL (reference sequence). The CDR3 runs 13 residues. V gave up 7 bases and J gave up 1 base, with 8 bases separating them. CDR3 nucleotide sequence: TGTGCCAGCACCCATAGGTCCTACAATGAGCAGTTCTTC. It is translated as CASTHRSYNEQFF.

At least ten counts were recorded for this clonotype. The genes are TRBV2 and TRBJ2-3; either TRBD1 or TRBD2 may supply D (5 bases each). The CDR3 runs to 15 residues. The ends were cut back, 5 bases at V and 1 base at J, with 13 bases in the middle. Germline-derived CDR1 and CDR2 are SNHLY and FYNNEI. This CDR3 is CASSRLGVGTDTQYF. CDR3 sequence (DNA): TGTGCCAGCAGTCGCTTGGGGGTTGGCACAGATACGCAGTATTTT.

The table lists this clonotype with many counts. The chain carries TRBV11-2 and TRBJ2-4; D remains unclear. V lost 1 base and J lost 0, with 10 bases in between. CDR1 and CDR2 (germline): SGHAT, FQNNGV. The CDR3 runs 16 residues. CDR3 protein: CASSLVEGIAKNIQYF. The CDR3 DNA reads as TGTGCCAGCAGCTTAGTCGAAGGGATAGCCAAAAACATTCAGTACTTC.

This clonotype was observed at least ten times. The genes are TRBV7-8 and TRBJ1-2; D remains ambiguous. There are 16 residues in the CDR3. Trimming removed 5 bases at V and 4 bases at J, with 20 bases between. Germline assignment: CDR1 SGHVS and CDR2 FQNEAQ. CDR3 in DNA: TGTGCCAGCAGCCCCCATTCGAGCCAAGAGGGCTATGGCTACACCTTC. Translating gives CASSPHSSQEGYGYTF.

This clonotype was observed at least ten times. The chain combines TRBV19 with TRBJ2-2, with D unresolved. In germline, CDR1 is LNHDA, CDR2 SQIVND (reference sequence). V lost 4 bases and J 0 bases, leaving 21 bases between the germline ends. This CDR3 region has 19 residues. The DNA for the CDR3 is TGTGCCAGTAGTACTAGACCGCTATTGGGCCTAACGAACACCGGGGAGCTGTTTTTT. This translates into CASSTRPLLGLTNTGELFF.

This clonotype showed up many times. The rearrangement uses TRBV2 and TRBJ1-3; the D is unclear. The CDR3 length is 11 residues. Looked up from germline, CDR1 is SNHLY and CDR2 is FYNNEI. V lost 4 bases to trimming and J lost 8 bases, with 6 bases between them. The CDR3 DNA is TGTGCCAGCAGTGTTATAGACACCATATATTTT. This translates into CASSVIDTIYF.

This clonotype was recorded many times. The rearrangement links TRBV11-2 to TRBJ2-3; D is unclear. V dropped 1 base and J dropped 6 bases, with 8 bases sitting between them. There are 13 residues in the CDR3. The germline V gene has CDR1 SGHAT and CDR2 FQNNGV. CDR3: CASSLGRPDTQYF. The CDR3 DNA reads as TGTGCCAGCAGCTTAGGTCGCCCGGATACGCAGTATTTT.

This clonotype was counted ten times or more. The rearrangement joins TRBV9 to TRBJ1-2; D gene uncertain. Germline V gives CDR1 SGDLS, CDR2 YYNGEE. Trimming shortened V by 0 bases and J by 4 bases, and 19 bases separated the two germline ends. This CDR3 comprises 17 residues. The CDR3 DNA is TGTGCCAGCAGCGTAGGGGCCCTGGAGGGTAGGAGCTATGGCTACACCTTC. Amino acids: CASSVGALEGRSYGYTF.

The rearrangement links TRBV6-4 to TRBJ2-2; 11 nucleotides match TRBD2. The trim removed 7 bases at V and 6 bases at J, leaving 7 bases unmatched. This CDR3 is built from 15 residues. In germline, CDR1 is MRHNA, CDR2 SNTAGT. CDR3 region: CASKNLAGGSGELFF. CDR3 nucleotide sequence: TGTGCCAGCAAGAATCTAGCGGGGGGTTCCGGGGAGCTGTTTTTT.

The J gene is TRBJ1-1, the V gene TRBV20-1; D is unclear. The germline V gene has CDR1 DFQATT and CDR2 SNEGSKA (reference sequence). The CDR3 covers 12 residues. V was pared by 4 bases and J by 1 base, with 7 bases between. CDR3 nucleotide sequence: TGCAGTGCTAACTTAGGGAACACTGAAGCTTTCTTT. Protein: CSANLGNTEAFF.

In this sample, this clonotype turned up many times. The chain has TRBV28 and TRBJ2-7; D unresolved. In germline, CDR1 is MDHEN, CDR2 SYDVKM. This CDR3 is built from 12 residues. V was trimmed by 5 bases and J by 2 bases, leaving 7 bases between them. The CDR3 region has the DNA TGTGCCAGCAGTACTCGACCCTACGAGCAGTACGTC. Amino acids: CASSTRPYEQYV.